This TCR beta chain was observed in a study of blood T cell repertoires in COVID-19. Study details: Whether acute or convalescent, the COVID-19 samples came from the United States, Italy and Spain.

CDR1 and CDR2 from the germline V gene are SGHNT and YYREEE (reference sequence). The CDR3 has 18 amino acids. V shed 9 bases, J shed 1 base, and the junction held 20 bases outside the gene matches. Measured with immunoSEQ multiplex PCR; TCRdb has only the in-frame clones, and not every one. Altogether 360,000 or so clones are present, 88% being singletons, with the ten largest covering 0.85% to 1.3%. The sequenced material came from PBMCs or T cells enriched from blood (not recorded which). The clonotype comes from a woman aged 25 to 39 who had been exposed to COVID-19. The chain is built from TRBV5-4 and TRBJ2-7; 9 bases map to TRBD2. The CDR3 region has the DNA TGTGCCACCCAGAGTCCGGGACTAGCTATTGAGGAATCCTACGAGCAGTACTTC. This sequence encodes CATQSPGLAIEESYEQYF.